This T cell receptor beta chain came from a study of blood T cell repertoires in COVID-19 (dated by TCRdb to the early 2020s). A note on the overall study: Collaborator samples came from the United States, Italy and Spain and covered acute and convalescent phases of COVID-19. A freely available public database, intended as a resource for researchers studying the immune response to SARS-CoV-2, is where the repertoires were released. The prospective study material was composed of cDNA or gDNA derived from T cells, B-cell-depleted T cells, or PBMCs. Nearly every sample came with metadata listing a de-identified subject ID, COVID-19 status, age in years and sex. Where available, HLA class I and class II types were taken from metadata supplied by the sample provider and were not determined by assay-based typing. Samples came from the ongoing ImmuneRACE study (first 160 participants) plus 1,254 subjects from 6 global collaborators. Subjects who had been exposed to COVID-19, were actively infected with it, or had recovered from it provided the deeply sampled blood TCRbeta repertoires that made up the dataset. The research as a whole found: Clinical and demographic metadata were provided uncurated, with the amount varying by source and participant.

One collaborating source in Seattle enrolled patients during active infection and followed them longitudinally through the course of disease. Collaborating institutions collected whole blood in K2EDTA tubes following their own protocols. For TCRbeta analysis, collaborators shipped samples as frozen whole blood, isolated PBMCs, or DNA extracted from either of those sample types. A word on this clone: Its antigen remains unidentified. No quality values exist for individual bases; no much larger clone is one base distant.

Its CDR3 holds 14 amino acids, cysteine through phenylalanine. Just the 42-base CDR3 DNA is kept, in frame starting at base 1. The V end gives up 3 bases and the J end 2 bases, leaving 2 bases in the junction not matched to a gene. The germline V gene yields KGHDR for CDR1 and SFDVKD for CDR2. The immunoSEQ Assay, a bias-controlled multiplex PCR, was used to amplify TCRbeta CDR3 regions from genomic DNA. As for how the authors treated the data: Within the assay, amplification of reference gene primers was used to estimate how many nucleated cells each sample contained. To quantify the absolute abundance of each unique TCRbeta CDR3 rearrangement, sequence reads were collapsed and filtered. For each sample, productive Simpson clonality was calculated by taking the square root of Simpson's diversity index across productive rearrangements. TCRdb took this table from immuneACCESS and kept in-frame rearrangements with V and J called. Such tables lack part of the clones; where checked against another copy, unresolved V genes explain under half of the gap, and the rest is unexplained. Clone size and V and J calls were adopted from that table, with D and trimming inferred from the DNA. The sample has 84,000 or so clones on record, about 83% of them singletons. The ten largest make up approximately 6.3% of the sample.

The sequence derives from a man between 65 and 85 years old with COVID-19, enrolled during active disease. Recombination connected TRBV24-1 to TRBJ2-5; TRBD1 agrees with 7 junctional bases. Sequencing was carried out using peripheral blood. The CDR3 is CATSDGTAQETQYF. Read as DNA, the sequence is TGTGCCACCAGTGATGGGACAGCACAAGAGACCCAGTACTTC.